The clone carrying this T cell receptor beta chain was seen many times. Its antigen is unknown. This specimen belongs to a study of CD8 T cells in ankylosing spondylitis. It was by quantitative 5'-RACE with molecular barcodes that TCR beta libraries were made. TCRdb itself ran the 5' RACE reads through MiXCR, one entry per CDR3 protein. The repertoire holds about 460,000 distinct CDR3 sequences, with approximately 5.3% as singletons. Study-wide findings and caveats: Disease-linked clones displayed a CD8+ phenotype and appeared relatively rarely in peripheral blood. Certain motif variants had earlier appeared in reactive arthritis synovial fluid and blood. Significant enrichment of disease-linked clones was reported in matched ankylosing spondylitis synovial fluid. What seemed typical of ankylosing spondylitis blood was a TCR beta motif built from roughly eight highly homologous variants.

The CDR3 is 11 residues long. Germline CDR1 is MNHEY and CDR2 is SVGEGT. V lost 4 bases to trimming and J lost 9 bases, with 7 bases between them. The receptor was isolated from a male donor with ankylosing spondylitis. Sequences were obtained from blood, either unsorted or a sorted T cell fraction (not recorded which). The chain uses TRBV6-2 or TRBV6-3 and TRBJ2-1; D gene unclear. CDR3 in amino acids: CASSSATEQFF. In DNA, the CDR3 is TGTGCCAGCAGTTCGGCAACTGAGCAGTTCTTC.